This TCR beta chain was captured by sequencing in a study of memory CD4+ T cells and cytomegalovirus serostatus. Study-wide context: This sample comes from healthy Belgian adults, under 10 CMV seropositive, approximately 24 seronegative. Study results and limitations: Median bootstrapped AUC for CMV status was about 0.95 originally, less than 0.92 US-trained.

Single viable CD3+CD4+CD8-CD45RO+ cells were sorted as the memory CD4+ T cells. Comment on this clone: Its antigen is not known.

The protocol was immunoSEQ multiplex PCR, while the TCRdb copy is restricted to in-frame clones and leaves out a portion. The profile shows tens of thousands of clones, about 73% of them singletons. The V gene lost 1 base and the J gene lost 6 bases, with 6 bases spanning the gap. Germline V gene sequence: CDR1 MDHEN, CDR2 SYDVKM. The CDR3 runs to 12 residues. The rearrangement joins TRBV28 to TRBJ1-1; D remains ambiguous. Sequenced input: memory CD4+ T cells from blood. The receptor's source is an adult in good health and CMV-seronegative. CDR3 nucleotides: TGTGCCAGCAGTTTATTACTAGCTGAAGCTTTCTTT. This sequence encodes CASSLLLAEAFF. Combining the CDR3 with reference TRBV28 and TRBJ1-1 gives the whole variable domain DVKVTQSSRYLVKRTGEKVFLECVQDMDHENMFWYRQDPGLGLRLIYFSYDVKMKEKGDIPEGYSVSREKKERFSLILESASTNQTSMYLCASSLLLAEAFFGQGTRLTVV.